In its sample, the clone carrying this TCR beta chain was seen a few times. What it binds is not known. The CDR3 has 12 residues. Trimming stripped 5 bases from V and 7 bases from J, with 11 bases between. Germline CDR1 is SEHNR and CDR2 is FQNEAQ (reference sequence). This sample is part of a study of T cell repertoires in cytomegalovirus infection. Study details: It was the public TCR beta signatures that indicated both CMV infection and matching HLA type. Study-wide findings and caveats: The cumulative frequency of public TCR beta families identified carriers of CMV plus the relevant HLA.

TCRdb re-analysed the reads in MiXCR, keeping a single row per CDR3 protein. The table shows some 110,000 distinct CDR3 sequences, with approximately 30% occurring only once. This sample comprised CD8+ T cells from cultured PBMCs, obtained from culture after CMV antigen stimulation. This chain joins TRBV7-9 and TRBJ1-1; no clear D gene. This TCR derives from a human donor in good health (CMV status not recorded). Some clones in this sample may be carry-over from other donors' samples. Here the CDR3 DNA reads TGTGCCAGCAGCCGCAGTCCCATTGAAGCTTTCTTT. This encodes CASSRSPIEAFF.